Listed below are T cell receptor beta chains from one sample, sequenced in a study of blood T cell repertoires in COVID-19. The table came from immunoSEQ multiplex PCR; TCRdb's copy has only in-frame clones and leaves some out. The sample lists 200,000 to 300,000 clones, around 88% occurring once. Sequencing was carried out using peripheral blood. These receptors originate from a man aged 25 to 45 with active or convalescent COVID-19. The CDR3 runs from the conserved cysteine through the conserved F or W. The D gene is left open where the match is weak. Size is omitted from some rows. Given values are once, few, many or a class for expanded clones.

j_call: TRBJ2-2
d_call: .
v_call: TRBV11-2
clone_size: .
cdr3_aa: CASALSRGAHGELFF
cdr3_nt: TGTGCCAGCGCCCTGAGTCGGGGGGCTCACGGGGAGCTGTTTTTT

j_call: TRBJ2-6
d_call: TRBD2
v_call: TRBV3-1/TRBV3-2
clone_size: .
cdr3_aa: CASSHTKLLAGDSGANVLTF
cdr3_nt: TGTGCCAGCAGCCACACTAAGCTGCTAGCGGGGGACTCTGGGGCCAACGTCCTGACTTTC

j_call: TRBJ2-3
d_call: TRBD2
v_call: TRBV5-4
clone_size: .
cdr3_aa: CASSPSRAGGTDTQYF
cdr3_nt: TGTGCCAGCAGCCCCTCCAGGGCGGGGGGCACAGATACGCAGTATTTT

j_call: TRBJ2-1
d_call: TRBD2
v_call: TRBV9
clone_size: few
cdr3_aa: CASSPQASGVGQFF
cdr3_nt: TGTGCCAGCAGCCCCCAGGCTAGCGGGGTGGGGCAGTTCTTC

j_call: TRBJ2-3
d_call: .
v_call: TRBV14
clone_size: medium-sized
cdr3_aa: CASSQVTGDTQYF
cdr3_nt: TGTGCCAGCAGCCAGGTGACAGGTGATACGCAGTATTTT

j_call: TRBJ1-6
d_call: .
v_call: TRBV6-1
clone_size: few
cdr3_aa: CASSVDTPPSYNSPLHF
cdr3_nt: TGTGCCAGCAGTGTGGACACTCCACCTTCCTATAATTCACCCCTCCACTTT

j_call: TRBJ1-5
d_call: .
v_call: TRBV12-5
clone_size: .
cdr3_aa: CASGSGDQPQHF
cdr3_nt: TGTGCTAGTGGTTCAGGGGACCAGCCCCAGCATTTT

j_call: TRBJ2-7
d_call: TRBD2
v_call: TRBV30
clone_size: .
cdr3_aa: CAWTSGSSYEQYF
cdr3_nt: TGTGCCTGGACTAGCGGTAGCTCCTACGAGCAGTACTTC

j_call: TRBJ1-4
d_call: TRBD1
v_call: TRBV4-2
clone_size: once
cdr3_aa: CASSPRQGLNEKLFF
cdr3_nt: TGTGCCAGCAGCCCACGACAGGGGTTGAATGAAAAACTGTTTTTT

j_call: TRBJ1-5
d_call: .
v_call: TRBV10-3
clone_size: .
cdr3_aa: CAISEYGVNQPQHF
cdr3_nt: TGTGCCATCAGTGAGTACGGGGTCAATCAGCCCCAGCATTTT

j_call: TRBJ2-7
d_call: .
v_call: TRBV23-1
clone_size: .
cdr3_aa: CASRLTPSSSYEQYF
cdr3_nt: TGCGCCAGCAGATTGACTCCTTCGAGCTCCTACGAGCAGTACTTC

j_call: TRBJ1-4
d_call: .
v_call: TRBV6-6
clone_size: .
cdr3_aa: CASSYYGSEKLFF
cdr3_nt: TGTGCCAGCAGTTACTACGGGTCAGAAAAACTGTTTTTT

j_call: TRBJ2-4
d_call: .
v_call: TRBV5-6
clone_size: .
cdr3_aa: CASSRSGKNIQYF
cdr3_nt: TGTGCCAGCAGCAGATCGGGGAAAAACATTCAGTACTTC

j_call: TRBJ2-4
d_call: .
v_call: TRBV4-2
clone_size: .
cdr3_aa: CANSQDRSASGQGNIQYF
cdr3_nt: TGTGCCAACAGCCAAGATAGATCCGCGTCCGGACAAGGAAACATTCAGTACTTC

j_call: TRBJ2-3
d_call: .
v_call: TRBV7-2
clone_size: .
cdr3_aa: CASSLGGVGARDTQYF
cdr3_nt: TGTGCCAGCAGCTTAGGTGGGGTGGGGGCCAGAGATACGCAGTATTTT

j_call: TRBJ1-5
d_call: .
v_call: TRBV18
clone_size: .
cdr3_aa: CASSQQRNQPQHF
cdr3_nt: TGTGCCAGCTCACAACAGAGAAATCAGCCCCAGCATTTT

j_call: TRBJ2-3
d_call: TRBD2
v_call: TRBV4-1
clone_size: .
cdr3_aa: CASSHVAGGTDTQYF
cdr3_nt: TGCGCCAGCAGCCACGTAGCGGGGGGCACAGATACGCAGTATTTT

j_call: TRBJ1-3
d_call: .
v_call: TRBV9
clone_size: few
cdr3_aa: CASSGDQNTIYF
cdr3_nt: TGTGCCAGCAGCGGCGATCAAAACACCATATATTTT

j_call: TRBJ1-2
d_call: TRBD1
v_call: TRBV6-6
clone_size: .
cdr3_aa: CASSYSKGANGYTF
cdr3_nt: TGTGCCAGCAGTTACTCGAAGGGGGCGAATGGCTACACCTTC

j_call: TRBJ1-1
d_call: .
v_call: TRBV6-5
clone_size: .
cdr3_aa: CATHQGSLSNTEAFF
cdr3_nt: TGTGCCACCCACCAGGGGAGTTTGAGCAACACTGAAGCTTTCTTT

j_call: TRBJ1-3
d_call: TRBD1
v_call: TRBV15
clone_size: .
cdr3_aa: CATSRVPRQGAGNTIYF
cdr3_nt: TGTGCCACCAGCAGAGTCCCTCGACAGGGGGCTGGAAACACCATATATTTT

j_call: TRBJ2-3
d_call: .
v_call: TRBV7-2
clone_size: .
cdr3_aa: CASSLRQPTDTQYF
cdr3_nt: TGTGCCAGCAGCTTAAGACAGCCCACAGATACGCAGTATTTT

j_call: TRBJ2-1
d_call: TRBD2
v_call: TRBV9
clone_size: .
cdr3_aa: CASMYLAGDNNEQFF
cdr3_nt: TGTGCCAGCATGTATTTAGCGGGGGACAACAATGAGCAGTTCTTC

j_call: TRBJ1-2
d_call: TRBD1
v_call: TRBV19
clone_size: .
cdr3_aa: CASIGDRAYGYTF
cdr3_nt: TGTGCCAGTATAGGCGACAGGGCCTATGGCTACACCTTC